These 29 T cell receptor beta chains were sequenced from one sample in a study of spatial heterogeneity in lung cancer. In TCRdb, the 5' RACE reads were re-called with MiXCR into one record per CDR3 protein. The sample holds roughly 70,000 distinct CDR3 sequences, roughly 8.9% seen once. The time point denotes: blood at routine non-recurrence follow-up after resection. Material: PBMCs, obtained at follow-up. The receptors stem from a female donor with early-stage non-small cell lung cancer.

In its sample, this clonotype was seen many times. This chain joins TRBV7-9 and TRBJ1-4; the match to TRBD1 covers 10 bases. J gave up 0 bases and V 6 bases, and 7 bases lay outside the gene matches. This CDR3 contains 17 residues. Germline V gene lookup returns CDR1 SEHNR and CDR2 FQNEAQ (reference sequence). CDR3 in amino acids: CASRRGDRGATNEKLFF. For the CDR3, the DNA is TGTGCCAGCAGGCGGGGGGACAGGGGTGCAACTAATGAAAAACTGTTTTTT.

This clonotype was detected ten times or more. The J gene is TRBJ2-2, the V gene TRBV6-5, with 13 bases fitting TRBD2. Germline V gives CDR1 MNHEY, CDR2 SVGAGI. The CDR3 length is 17 residues. V shed 6 bases, J shed 4 bases, and the junction held 8 bases outside the gene matches. CDR3 coding DNA: TGTGCCAGCAGACGAGTGGGACTAGCGGGAAGCACCGGGGAGCTGTTTTTT. Translating gives CASRRVGLAGSTGELFF.

This clonotype was seen ten or more times. This sequence joins TRBV29-1 and TRBJ1-1; 11 bases match TRBD1. V shed 6 bases and J 1 base; nucleotides not matched to a gene: 7. The CDR3 covers 15 residues. Germline V gene data show CDR1 as SQVTM and CDR2 as ANQGSEA. DNA for the CDR3: TGCAGCGTCCCGGGACAGGGGGGGTGGAACACTGAAGCTTTCTTT. Protein sequence: CSVPGQGGWNTEAFF.

Ten or more counts support this clonotype. The chain combines TRBV25-1 with TRBJ2-5, with TRBD2 as a possible D gene (5 bases). This CDR3 is 13 amino acids long. From germline, CDR1 is MGHDK and CDR2 SYGVNS. Trimming cost V 6 bases and J 5 bases, with 13 bases left between them. The CDR3 DNA reads as TGTGCCAGCAGCTGGGGAGCAAGGGAGACCCAGTACTTC. Amino acids: CASSWGARETQYF.

This clonotype occurred many times. The rearrangement uses TRBV6-5 and TRBJ2-7; perhaps TRBD2 as D (5 bases). The V end was cut by 6 bases, the J end by 4 bases, with 22 bases between. This CDR3 has 16 residues. Germline values: CDR1 MNHEY, CDR2 SVGAGI. The CDR3, as DNA: TGTGCCAGCAGGATGAGTGAGGGTGGCGAATCGTACGAGCAGTACTTC. It yields the protein CASRMSEGGESYEQYF.

This clonotype is classed as medium-sized. V gene TRBV19 combines with J gene TRBJ2-5; TRBD2 aligns across 7 bases. Losses at the gene ends were 5 bases for V and 5 bases for J; bases not matched to a gene: 11. CDR1 and CDR2 (germline): LNHDA, SQIVND (reference sequence). This CDR3 spans 15 amino acids. CDR3 coding DNA: TGTGCCAGTAGTGCCCTACTAGCGAACGAGGAGACCCAGTACTTC. Amino acids: CASSALLANEETQYF.

This chain joins TRBV4-1 and TRBJ2-7, with TRBD2 identical over 7 bases. Germline CDR1 and CDR2: MGHRA and YSYEKL. This CDR3 region has 16 residues. V lost 1 base, J lost 7 bases, and 13 bases stayed unmatched. This CDR3 is CASSQAATTGGREQYF. CDR3 nucleotides: TGCGCCAGCAGCCAAGCCGCTACAACGGGAGGAAGGGAGCAGTACTTC.

This clonotype has ten or more counts. V is TRBV5-1 and J is TRBJ1-5; a weak D match, TRBD1 (5 bases). Germline loops: CDR1 SGHRS, CDR2 YFSETQ. This CDR3 is built from 14 residues. Trimming removed 4 bases from V and 3 bases from J, with 11 bases in between. The CDR3 here is CASSPGFSNQPQHF. CDR3 DNA: TGCGCCAGCAGCCCAGGGTTTTCCAATCAGCCCCAGCATTTT. The full variable domain, in which reference TRBV5-1 and TRBJ1-5 provide the parts outside the CDR3, is KAGVTQTPRYLIKTRGQQVTLSCSPISGHRSVSWYQQTPGQGLQFLFEYFSETQRNKGNFPGRFSGRQFSNSRSEMNVSTLELGDSALYLCASSPGFSNQPQHFGDGTRLSIL.

This clonotype was seen many times. V and J are TRBV5-5 and TRBJ2-3; weak D call: TRBD2 (5 bases). The CDR3 consists of 14 residues. CDR1 is SGHKS and CDR2 is YYEKEE in the germline V gene (reference sequence). V lost 1 base, J lost 5 bases, and 11 bases lay in between. CDR3 sequence: CASSLLRGGDTQYF. In DNA form, the CDR3 reads TGTGCCAGCAGCTTGTTACGAGGAGGAGATACGCAGTATTTT.

This clonotype has only a few counts. The chain uses TRBV7-9 and TRBJ2-1; TRBD2 matches 8 bases. In germline, CDR1 is SEHNR, CDR2 FQNEAQ (reference sequence). With 5 bases clipped from V and 3 bases from J, the junction kept 9 bases outside the gene matches. This CDR3 comprises 16 residues. CDR3 sequence (DNA): TGTGCCAGCAGCCCTCCGGGAGGGAAGCTCTACAATGAGCAGTTCTTC. Translating it yields CASSPPGGKLYNEQFF. Based on the CDR3 plus reference TRBV7-9 and TRBJ2-1, the full variable domain is DTGVSQNPRHKITKRGQNVTFRCDPISEHNRLYWYRQTLGQGPEFLTYFQNEAQLEKSRLLSDRFSAERPKGSFSTLEIQRTEQGDSAMYLCASSPPGGKLYNEQFFGPGTRLTVL.

The chain recombines TRBV5-1 with TRBJ2-3, with 7 bases that match TRBD2. CDR3 length: 15 amino acids. Germline V lookup: CDR1 SGHRS, CDR2 YFSETQ. After removal of 0 bases from V and 5 bases from J, the junction contained 6 bases not matched to a gene. The CDR3 protein is CASSLEAGAGDTQYF. For the CDR3, the DNA is TGCGCCAGCAGCTTGGAGGCGGGAGCTGGAGATACGCAGTATTTT.

This clonotype appeared many times. The rearrangement links TRBV14 to TRBJ2-7; unclear D gene. This CDR3 region has 11 residues. The germline V gene has CDR1 SGHDN and CDR2 FVKESK. Trimming shortened V by 4 bases and J by 7 bases, and 8 bases separated the two germline ends. CDR3 DNA: TGTGCCAGCAGCCGCTCGGGTGAGCAGTACTTC. Translating it yields CASSRSGEQYF. The whole variable domain, filled in from reference TRBV14 and TRBJ2-7, reads EAGVTQFPSHSVIEKGQTVTLRCDPISGHDNLYWYRRVMGKEIKFLLHFVKESKQDESGMPNNRFLAERTGGTYSTLKVQPAELEDSGVYFCASSRSGEQYFGPGTRLTVT.

This clonotype came up a few times. The junction departs from germline at one end; a sequencing error may be responsible. V gene TRBV6-5 combines with J gene TRBJ2-2; 11 positions agree with TRBD1. Germline loops: CDR1 MNHEY, CDR2 SVGAGI. The CDR3 spans 15 residues. CDR3 in amino acids: CASSWDRGFTGEPFF. The CDR3 bases are TGTGCCAGCAGCTGGGACAGGGGGTTTACCGGGGAGCCGTTTTTT.

This clonotype was detected ten times or more. The chain employs TRBV28 and TRBJ1-1; D not resolved. Trimming removed 6 bases at V and 6 bases at J, with 14 bases between. Per the germline V gene, CDR1 is MDHEN and CDR2 is SYDVKM. The CDR3 loop spans 13 amino acids. The CDR3 loop is CASSLGGRAEAFF. The CDR3, as DNA: TGTGCCAGCAGCCTGGGAGGTAGGGCTGAAGCTTTCTTT.

This clonotype showed up many times. V and J are TRBV7-9 and TRBJ1-6; D not certain. Germline lookup yields CDR1 SEHNR and CDR2 FQNEAQ (reference sequence). V shed 5 bases and J shed 7 bases, with 6 bases lying between them. This CDR3 is built from 12 residues. CDR3 amino acids: CASSNPNSPLHF. In DNA form, the CDR3 reads TGTGCCAGCAGCAATCCCAATTCACCCCTCCACTTT. The whole variable domain, filled in from reference TRBV7-9 and TRBJ1-6, reads DTGVSQNPRHKITKRGQNVTFRCDPISEHNRLYWYRQTLGQGPEFLTYFQNEAQLEKSRLLSDRFSAERPKGSFSTLEIQRTEQGDSAMYLCASSNPNSPLHFGNGTRLTVT.

This clonotype was seen just once. One base away lies a much larger clone, so this may be a sequencing read error. The V gene is TRBV6-6, the J gene TRBJ2-3; maybe TRBD2 (6 bases). This CDR3 region has 16 residues. Germline loops: CDR1 MNHNY, CDR2 SVGAGI (reference sequence). The CDR3: CVSSNPSRAGPDTQYF. The CDR3 nucleotides are TGTGTCAGCAGTAACCCCTCGCGGGCGGGGCCAGATACGCAGTATTTT.

This clonotype was counted at least ten times. The CDR3 DNA reads as TGTGCCAGCAGTTTAGGGGCGGGAGGGCGCACAGATACGCAGTATTTT. Residues: CASSLGAGGRTDTQYF. The V and J genes are TRBV12-3 or TRBV12-4 and TRBJ2-3; 9 bases match TRBD2. The trim removed 1 base at V and 1 base at J, leaving 3 bases unmatched. This CDR3 comprises 16 residues.

Remarks on this clonotype: One end of the junction is discordant with germline, which a read error may explain. The genes are TRBV12-3 or TRBV12-4 and TRBJ2-1; 9 bases are a match to TRBD1. The CDR3 runs 15 residues. CDR3 loop: CVSSGTGGAYNEQFF. The DNA for the CDR3 is TGTGTCAGCAGCGGTACAGGGGGCGCCTACAATGAGCAGTTCTTC.

This clonotype was counted ten times or more. The rearrangement links TRBV7-8 to TRBJ2-1; TRBD2 is a possible D gene (6 bases). V lost 4 bases, J lost 0 bases, and 16 bases lay in between. Germline assignment: CDR1 SGHVS and CDR2 FQNEAQ. The CDR3 has 17 residues. DNA for the CDR3: TGTGCCAGCAGCTCCAACTGGGGGGACCCCTCCTACAATGAGCAGTTCTTC. The encoded protein is CASSSNWGDPSYNEQFF.

The table lists this clonotype with many counts. The V and J genes are TRBV5-1 and TRBJ1-1; D possibly corresponds to TRBD1 (5 bases). Germline V lookup: CDR1 SGHRS, CDR2 YFSETQ. CDR3 length: 15 residues. V was cut by 3 bases and J by 1 base, with 13 bases left in between. CDR3 nucleotides: TGCGCCAGCAGCTGGATCGGGGGGACGAACACTGAAGCTTTCTTT. This codes for CASSWIGGTNTEAFF.

In this sample, this clonotype turned up a few times. The J gene is TRBJ1-2, the V gene TRBV5-1; unclear D gene. V gave up 4 bases and J gave up 2 bases, with 12 bases separating them. Germline V lookup: CDR1 SGHRS, CDR2 YFSETQ. The CDR3 has 14 amino acids. CDR3 DNA: TGCGCCAGCAGCGACCAGAATCTGAACTATGGCTACACCTTC. It yields the protein CASSDQNLNYGYTF.

The CDR3 region is CASTLAARRDTQYF. In DNA form, the CDR3 reads TGTGCCAGTACTCTAGCGGCGAGAAGGGATACGCAGTATTTT. This chain links TRBV19 with TRBJ2-3, with 7 positions matching TRBD2. Germline CDR1 LNHDA, CDR2 SQIVND (reference sequence). The CDR3 is 14 amino acids. Germline trimming cut 7 bases from V and 6 bases from J; bases unmatched to any gene: 10.

On this clonotype: This could be a read error, since a much larger clone is one nucleotide away. The chain is built from TRBV7-8 and TRBJ1-5, with 7 bases lining up with TRBD1. Germline V gene data show CDR1 as SGHVS and CDR2 as FQNEAQ. This CDR3 is 15 amino acids long. The CDR3: CASSARPGQSQSQHF. The CDR3 coding sequence is TGTGCCAGCAGCGCTCGACCGGGACAGTCTCAGTCCCAGCATTTT. Full variable domain (rest looked up from reference TRBV7-8 and TRBJ1-5): GAGVSQSPRYKVAKRGQDVALRCDPISGHVSLFWYQQALGQGPEFLTYFQNEAQLDKSGLPSDRFFAERPEGSVSTLKIQRTQQEDSAVYLCASSARPGQSQSQHFGDGTRLSIL.

This clonotype was seen repeatedly, ten times or more. The chain carries TRBV7-6 and TRBJ2-7, with TRBD2 identical over 9 bases. This CDR3 has 14 amino acids. The J segment lost 5 bases and the V segment lost 0 bases, leaving 2 bases of the junction unmatched. Germline V gives CDR1 SGHVS, CDR2 FNYEAQ. The CDR3 coding sequence is TGTGCCAGCAGCTTAGCTAGCGGGAGCCACGAGCAGTACTTC. Translated, it gives CASSLASGSHEQYF.

This clonotype has just a few counts. The J gene is TRBJ2-7, the V gene TRBV7-9, with D hard to call. The CDR3 has 14 residues. Germline lookup yields CDR1 SEHNR and CDR2 FQNEAQ (reference sequence). Between the trimmed V and J ends, which lost 5 bases and 0 bases, there was a span of 11 bases. The CDR3 loop reads CASSPSSTSYEQYF. The CDR3 nucleotides read TGTGCCAGCAGCCCCTCAAGTACCTCCTACGAGCAGTACTTC.

The table lists this clonotype with a few counts. J is TRBJ1-6 and V is TRBV19; possibly TRBD1 for D (6 bases). This CDR3 is built from 12 residues. V lost 7 bases to trimming and J lost 10 bases, with 11 bases between them. Germline values: CDR1 LNHDA, CDR2 SQIVND (reference sequence). The CDR3 coding sequence is TGTGCCAGTACCAGGGGCAACTCACCCCTCCACTTT. Protein product: CASTRGNSPLHF.

This clonotype was detected many times. Here the CDR3 reads CASRGQGQPQHF. Written as DNA, the CDR3 is TGTGCCAGCAGGGGGCAAGGGCAGCCCCAGCATTTT. V and J are TRBV6-5 and TRBJ1-5, with D maybe TRBD1 (5 bases). The ends were cut back, 6 bases at V and 7 bases at J, with 10 bases in the middle. The germline CDR1 and CDR2 sequences are MNHEY and SVGAGI. The CDR3 has 12 residues.

The sample holds a few counts of this clonotype. The chain carries TRBV6-2 or TRBV6-3 and TRBJ1-1, with D uncertain. V lost 6 bases, J lost 7 bases, and 12 bases lay in between. The CDR3 has 12 residues. Germline V gene sequence: CDR1 MNHEY, CDR2 SVGEGT. CDR3 protein: CASRKSSGEAFF. CDR3 nucleotide sequence: TGTGCCAGCAGGAAAAGTTCCGGTGAAGCTTTCTTT.

The rearrangement links TRBV10-2 to TRBJ2-7, with 8 bases aligning to TRBD1. The germline gives CDR1 WSHSY, CDR2 SAAADI. This CDR3 spans 15 amino acids. With V trimmed by 0 bases and J by 7 bases, 8 bases remained unmatched. The CDR3 is CASSESVDREWEQYF. DNA of the CDR3: TGCGCCAGCAGTGAGTCCGTGGACAGGGAGTGGGAGCAGTACTTC.